This TCR beta chain is from a study of immune cell composition in non-small cell lung cancer. On the study more broadly: Histologic subtype was mainly adenocarcinoma or squamous cell carcinoma.

V was shortened by 2 bases and J by 3 bases, with 10 bases between the two germline ends. From germline, CDR1 is MDHEN and CDR2 SYDVKM. This CDR3 is built from 15 residues. Libraries were prepared by immunoSEQ multiplex PCR; TCRdb keeps only in-frame clonotypes and omits some of them. This table has around 8,400 clones, about 72% appearing once. As for this clone: Its antigen is still unknown.

General study points: Tumour TCR-beta clonality was not significantly tied to smoking pack-years. Squamous carcinomas (about 75%) more often had tumour-associated clones >0.5% than adenocarcinomas (around 33%). Overall clonality, unlike maximal tumour-associated clone frequency, did not predict TIL reactivity.

Sample: lung tumor tissue. The chain couples TRBV28 to TRBJ1-4; tentative D call: TRBD1 (5 bases). The TCR sequence derives from a human donor with non-small cell lung cancer. The CDR3 spells CASSLTGVANEKLFF. DNA of the CDR3: TGTGCCAGCAGTTTAACGGGGGTAGCTAATGAAAAACTGTTTTTT.